The 7 T cell receptor beta chains below were found in one sample sequenced in a study of T cell responses to AZD1222 COVID-19 vaccine. Method: immunoSEQ multiplex PCR; TCRdb's copy keeps in-frame clones and lacks some. The sample holds about 110,000 clones, around 90% seen once. Sample: peripheral blood, taken on day 0 of AZD1222 vaccination. The receptors here all came from an adult in good health.

The CDR3 sequence: CASSLLSGSPTDTQYF. DNA for the CDR3: TGTGCCAGCAGCCTCCTATCAGGGTCACCAACAGATACGCAGTATTTT. The chain links TRBV27 to TRBJ2-3; weak D call: TRBD1 (5 bases). Germline lookup yields CDR1 MNHEY and CDR2 SMNVEV (reference sequence). The CDR3 sequence is 16 residues long. V dropped 6 bases and J dropped 3 bases, with 19 bases sitting between them.

This clone turned up a few times. The rearrangement joins TRBV30 to TRBJ1-2; weak D call: TRBD1 (5 bases). The CDR3 consists of 13 residues. Trimming left V 2 bases short and J 3 bases short, with 10 bases between. Germline CDR1 GTSNPN, CDR2 SVGIG (reference sequence). The chain's CDR3 is CAWSQQADYGYTF. In nucleotides, the CDR3 is TGTGCCTGGAGTCAACAGGCGGACTATGGCTACACCTTC.

This chain joins TRBV11-2 and TRBJ1-5, with D maybe TRBD1 (5 bases). There are 14 residues in the CDR3. Germline values: CDR1 SGHAT, CDR2 FQNNGV. Trimming pared 2 bases from V and 3 bases from J, leaving 8 bases between. CDR3 in amino acids: CASSLIGTNQPQHF. The CDR3 DNA follows: TGTGCCAGCAGCTTAATAGGGACCAATCAGCCCCAGCATTTT. Variable domain in full (rest from reference TRBV11-2 and TRBJ1-5): EAGVAQSPRYKIIEKRQSVAFWCNPISGHATLYWYQQILGQGPKLLIQFQNNGVVDDSQLPKDRFSAERLKGVDSTLKIQPAKLEDSAVYLCASSLIGTNQPQHFGDGTRLSIL.

This rearrangement joins TRBV2 to TRBJ2-1; D is undetermined. In germline, CDR1 is SNHLY, CDR2 FYNNEI. The CDR3 has 12 residues. Trimming took 3 bases from V and 10 from J, leaving 10 bases between them. CDR3 sequence reads: CASSEQTEEQFF. CDR3 bases: TGTGCCAGCAGTGAGCAAACAGAAGAGCAGTTCTTC.

This chain links TRBV5-6 with TRBJ2-7; the match to TRBD2 covers 12 bases. The CDR3 has 15 amino acids. Germline V gene sequence: CDR1 SGHDT, CDR2 YYEEEE. The V gene end was trimmed by 6 bases and the J gene end by 4 bases; junction bases not matched to a gene: 8. The CDR3 here is CASTILAGGGYEQYF. The CDR3 region has the DNA TGTGCCAGCACCATCCTAGCGGGAGGGGGGTACGAGCAGTACTTC.

V is TRBV7-9 and J is TRBJ1-2; D not certain. Germline lookup yields CDR1 SEHNR and CDR2 FQNEAQ (reference sequence). The V and J ends lost 7 bases and 4 bases respectively, with 19 bases between them. CDR3 length: 15 residues. CDR3 in DNA: TGTGCCAGCACCCCCTCACCGGGGAAGGGCTATGGCTACACCTTC. Amino acid sequence: CASTPSPGKGYGYTF.

This clone was seen a handful of times. The V call is TRBV6-5, the J call TRBJ2-2; 9 nucleotides match TRBD1. Germline CDR1 MNHEY, CDR2 SVGAGI. The CDR3 is 15 amino acids. With 0 bases clipped from V and 4 bases from J, the junction kept 0 bases outside the gene matches. The DNA for the CDR3 is TGTGCCAGCAGTTACTCGACAGGGGGCACCGGGGAGCTGTTTTTT. This translates into CASSYSTGGTGELFF.